This TCR beta chain was retrieved from a study of vaccination effects on CD4 cells after COVID-19. Whole-study context: Expansion with viral peptide pools was applied to antigen-specific CD4+ T cells by the ViraFEST assay prior to sequencing.

TCRdb's table, derived via immunoSEQ multiplex PCR, lists solely in-frame clones and lacks some. The repertoire consists of fewer than 85,000 clones, with about 74% occurring once and the leading ten covering around 2.2%. At the end of 10 days of culture, CD4+ T cells were isolated. Participants received two doses of either the BNT162b2 or mRNA-1273 vaccine. Half the medium was replaced with IL-2 medium on days 3 and 7. Of note for this clone: Its antigen is still unknown.

Study-wide points: Only a few convalescent patients and no early post-infection timepoints featured in the study.

V lost 6 bases, J lost 1 base, and 15 bases lay in between. CDR1 and CDR2 (germline): MNHNY, SVGAGI (reference sequence). The CDR3 runs to 16 residues. The chain uses TRBV6-6 and TRBJ1-4; D unresolved. This sample comprised CD4+ T cells from PBMCs cultured without peptide, obtained after COVID-19 vaccination. The source is a human donor who received a COVID-19 vaccine. CDR3 sequence reads: CASRAASGGTNEKLFF. The CDR3 nucleotides are TGTGCCAGCAGGGCTGCTTCTGGTGGAACTAATGAAAAACTGTTTTTT.